The clone carrying this T cell receptor beta chain has ten or more counts. Its target is unknown. Trimming removed 5 bases from V and 5 bases from J, with 12 bases in between. The CDR3 length is 13 residues. CDR1 and CDR2 (germline): SNHLY, FYNNEI. The data belong to a study of read filtering for tumor transcriptome and immune sequencing. Regarding the study as a whole: IR-seq and RNA-seq agreed better without single-read clonotypes.

From about 400 ng of RNA, a library with molecular barcoded alpha/delta and beta/gamma adaptors was made. TCRdb reprocessed the reads via MiXCR and lists one record per CDR3 protein. The sample contains roughly 130,000 distinct CDR3 sequences, approximately 13% of which appear only once. This chain joins TRBV2 and TRBJ1-2, with D unresolved. The specimen sequenced was a population of CD138-negative cells sorted from bone marrow. This TCR came from a donor older than 35 with multiple myeloma. The CDR3 reads CASSSDGLYGYTF. The DNA of the CDR3 is TGTGCCAGCAGTTCAGACGGCCTATATGGCTACACCTTC.